The rows below give T cell receptor beta chains drawn from one sample of a study of cytomegalovirus exposure and HLA in healthy donors. Assay used: immunoSEQ multiplex PCR; TCRdb lists only in-frame clones, some missing. The table lists roughly 160,000 clones, 75% of them singletons. The sequencing input was PBMCs. The origin of the receptors is a woman between 40 and 55 years old in good health and CMV-seropositive. The CDR3 runs from the conserved cysteine through the conserved F or W. D genes are given only for firm matches. The size of a clone is reported for some rows only, either as once, few or many, or as a class for expanded clones.

CDR3nt | CDR3aa | j_gene | d_gene | abundance | v_gene
TGTGCCAGCAGCAGGGGACTAGCGGGAGGTCCCGGTAGGACAGATACGCAGTATTTT | CASSRGLAGGPGRTDTQYF | TRBJ2-3 | TRBD2 | once | TRBV11-3
TGTGCCAGCAGCGCCGGGACATATCGAGCCGTCGAGCAGTACTTC | CASSAGTYRAVEQYF | TRBJ2-7 | NA | NA | TRBV25-1
TGTGCCAGCACCAAAAGGGGAACTAACACTGAAGCTTTCTTT | CASTKRGTNTEAFF | TRBJ1-1 | NA | many | TRBV4-2
TGTGCCAGTAGTATAGGGCGGGGGGCGAACACTGAAGCTTTCTTT | CASSIGRGANTEAFF | TRBJ1-1 | NA | NA | TRBV19
TGCAGCGTTGGGGTCGGACTAGCGGGAGGGGGGGGCTACAATGAGCAGTTCTTC | CSVGVGLAGGGGYNEQFF | TRBJ2-1 | TRBD2 | NA | TRBV29-1
TGTGCCAGCTCACCAGCGATAGCGGCTCAAGAGACCCAGTACTTC | CASSPAIAAQETQYF | TRBJ2-5 | NA | NA | TRBV18
TGTGCCAGCAGCCCGCGGGACAGGGGGCTCCTCCTCTCTGGAAACACCATATATTTT | CASSPRDRGLLLSGNTIYF | TRBJ1-3 | TRBD1 | once | TRBV11-2
TGTGCCAGCAGTGAAGCGTGGTTATGGGGGCTTTGGACTAGCGGGAGGGAAGAGACCCAGTACTTC | CASSEAWLWGLWTSGREETQYF | TRBJ2-5 | TRBD2 | NA | TRBV2
TGTGCCAGCAGTGGCGGAGGTGAGGGAGAGACCCAGTACTTC | CASSGGGEGETQYF | TRBJ2-5 | NA | NA | TRBV6-1
TGTGCCAGCAGCGTAGTCCCGGGACAGGGGACTGAAGCTTTCTTT | CASSVVPGQGTEAFF | TRBJ1-1 | TRBD1 | NA | TRBV9
TGTGCCAGCAGTTTACCAGGGGCAACTAATGAAAAACTGTTTTTT | CASSLPGATNEKLFF | TRBJ1-4 | NA | few | TRBV28
TGTGCCAGCAGCTTGGATATGACAGGGAAGCTGAACTATGGCTACACCTTC | CASSLDMTGKLNYGYTF | TRBJ1-2 | TRBD1 | once | TRBV5-4
TGTGCCACCAGGGACTTTTGGGGTGAAGCTTTCTTT | CATRDFWGEAFF | TRBJ1-1 | NA | NA | TRBV6-5
TGTGCCAGCAGCTCCCCTACAGGGTCGCTCTTC | CASSSPTGSLF | TRBJ2-1 | NA | NA | TRBV7-2
TGTGCCAGCAGACAGGGAGCCAACTATGGCTACACCTTC | CASRQGANYGYTF | TRBJ1-2 | NA | NA | TRBV11-2
TGTGCCAGCAGCCCAACCGGGACTAGCGTTCAGATCAATGAGCAGTTCTTC | CASSPTGTSVQINEQFF | TRBJ2-1 | TRBD2 | NA | TRBV9
TGTGCCATCAGTGAGTCAGCTAGCGGGAGGACCGGGGAGCTGTTTTTT | CAISESASGRTGELFF | TRBJ2-2 | TRBD2 | NA | TRBV10-3
TGTGCCAGCAGCTCGAGGTCGTGGGGCACAGATACGCAGTATTTT | CASSSRSWGTDTQYF | TRBJ2-3 | NA | NA | TRBV5-4
TGTGCCAGCAGTTTATCGTACAGGGATGAACCTGAAGCTTTCTTT | CASSLSYRDEPEAFF | TRBJ1-1 | NA | once | TRBV27
TGCAGCGTTGACACAGGGTTGAGGGTGAACACTGAAGCTTTCTTT | CSVDTGLRVNTEAFF | TRBJ1-1 | NA | NA | TRBV29-1
TGCGCCAGCACTGGACTAGCGGGAGGGCCTGAGCAGTTCTTC | CASTGLAGGPEQFF | TRBJ2-1 | TRBD2 | NA | TRBV10-2
TGTGCCAGTAGTGCTCCACACAGGGGTTACGAGGAGACCCAGTACTTC | CASSAPHRGYEETQYF | TRBJ2-5 | TRBD1 | NA | TRBV19
TGTGCCAGCAGTGAAGGCGGAGGGGGCAGGTTCTCCTACGAGCAGTACTTC | CASSEGGGGRFSYEQYF | TRBJ2-7 | NA | NA | TRBV6-1
TGTGCCAGGGACAGGGACTATAGCACAGATACGCAGTATTTT | CARDRDYSTDTQYF | TRBJ2-3 | NA | NA | TRBV2
TGTGCCTGGAGTGTACGACAGGGAGATCATCAGCCCCAGCATTTT | CAWSVRQGDHQPQHF | TRBJ1-5 | TRBD1 | NA | TRBV30
TGTGCCAGCAGAACCCCGTATCGGGGGAATCAGCCCCAGCATTTT | CASRTPYRGNQPQHF | TRBJ1-5 | NA | NA | TRBV28
TGTGCCACCAGCAGAGAGCGGGAGGGATCCTACGAGCAGTACTTC | CATSREREGSYEQYF | TRBJ2-7 | TRBD2 | NA | TRBV15
TGTGCCAGCAGTTACTCCAGCGATAGCAATCAGCCCCAGCATTTT | CASSYSSDSNQPQHF | TRBJ1-5 | NA | NA | TRBV6-5
TGTGCCAGCAGCTCCAGATCGAGGGGGGAGCAGTACTTC | CASSSRSRGEQYF | TRBJ2-7 | NA | NA | TRBV7-2
TGTGCCAGCTGGACAGGGGAAGAGACCCAGTACTTC | CASWTGEETQYF | TRBJ2-5 | TRBD1 | NA | TRBV28
TGTGCCAGCAGTTTTGGGCCGGTCTTGAATGAAAAACTGTTTTTT | CASSFGPVLNEKLFF | TRBJ1-4 | NA | NA | TRBV5-6
TGTGCCAGCAGTTTAAGGGGACTAGCGGGACGCTCCTACAATGAGCAGTTCTTC | CASSLRGLAGRSYNEQFF | TRBJ2-1 | TRBD2 | NA | TRBV27
TGTGCCAGCAGACCACCTGACGGTTGGCGGAAATACAATGAGCAGTTCTTC | CASRPPDGWRKYNEQFF | TRBJ2-1 | NA | NA | TRBV28
TGTGCCAGCAGCTTGGTTGCAGGGCAGGGAAGGCACAATGGCTACACCTTC | CASSLVAGQGRHNGYTF | TRBJ1-2 | NA | NA | TRBV5-4
TGTGCCAGCAGCTTAGGGCGCTACCCCTACAATGAGCAGTTCTTC | CASSLGRYPYNEQFF | TRBJ2-1 | NA | few | TRBV7-3
TGCGCCAGCAGCTTGATGGCAGGGGACTACGAGCAGTACTTC | CASSLMAGDYEQYF | TRBJ2-7 | NA | NA | TRBV5-1
TGTGCCAGCAGGGGAGGACAGGGAATAGATACGCAGTATTTT | CASRGGQGIDTQYF | TRBJ2-3 | TRBD1 | NA | TRBV2
TGTGCCAGCAGTGAGCGGGATGCGGGCCTCAATGAAAAACTGTTTTTT | CASSERDAGLNEKLFF | TRBJ1-4 | NA | NA | TRBV2
TGTGCCTGGAGTGGGGGGACAGGGGGTATTACTAATGAAAAACTGTTTTTT | CAWSGGTGGITNEKLFF | TRBJ1-4 | TRBD1 | NA | TRBV30
TGTGCCAGCAGAATGAGCGGGAGAACCTACAATGAGCAGTTCTTC | CASRMSGRTYNEQFF | TRBJ2-1 | TRBD2 | NA | TRBV6-5
TGCGCCAGCAGCTTGGTGGGGGGTGTTACAGATACGCAGTATTTT | CASSLVGGVTDTQYF | TRBJ2-3 | NA | NA | TRBV5-1
TGCGCCAGCAGCTCACGGGACAGGGGGCTACATAATGAAAAACTGTTTTTT | CASSSRDRGLHNEKLFF | TRBJ1-4 | TRBD1 | NA | TRBV4-1